This entry describes one TCR beta chain. Its antigen is still unknown. Method: immunoSEQ multiplex PCR; TCRdb's copy keeps in-frame clones and lacks some. In the table there are just under 70,000 clones, approximately 81% of which are singletons. The CDR3 runs to 14 residues. V shed 4 bases and J shed 3 bases, with 11 bases lying between them. Germline CDR1 SEHNR, CDR2 FQNEAQ (reference sequence). These data are taken from a study of a mutant IDH1 vaccine in newly diagnosed glioma. Across the study: The week-35 safety follow-up was V12, and the week-47 study end was V13.

This sample's time point: week 35, safety follow-up. What each vaccine dose contained was 300 ug of mutant IDH1 20-mer peptide, accompanied by topical imiquimod. In every donor, the tumor was a new WHO grade 3 or 4 IDH1-mutant, ATRX-lost astrocytoma. The chain joins TRBV7-9 to TRBJ2-3, with unresolved D. This TCR derives from a man between 18 and 35 years old with glioma. Here the sequenced sample was PBMCs, taken from a glioma patient whose treatment included an IDH1 peptide vaccine. This CDR3 reads CASSYGVSTDTQYF. In DNA form, the CDR3 reads TGTGCCAGCAGCTATGGAGTCTCAACAGATACGCAGTATTTT.